These 20 T cell receptor beta chains were sequenced from one sample in a study of T cell repertoires in cytomegalovirus infection. One entry per CDR3 protein results from TCRdb running MiXCR on the reads. The sample records some 150,000 distinct CDR3 sequences, about 20% being singletons. Sequencing used PBMCs. The source of these receptors is a human donor in good health (CMV status not recorded). Some clones in this sample may be carry-over from other donors' samples.

This clonotype came up many times. V is TRBV12-3 or TRBV12-4 and J is TRBJ2-7, with 7 bases that match TRBD1. This CDR3 has 12 residues. Germline trimming cut 5 bases from V and 3 bases from J; bases unmatched to any gene: 1. In DNA, the CDR3 is TGTGCCAGCAGTCGACAGGGCTACGAGCAGTACTTC. It yields the protein CASSRQGYEQYF.

The sample holds many counts of this clonotype. The chain is built from TRBV7-9 and TRBJ1-6; 9 bases fit TRBD1. CDR3 length: 14 amino acids. CDR1 and CDR2 from the germline V gene are SEHNR and FQNEAQ (reference sequence). The trim removed 5 bases at V and 9 bases at J, leaving 5 bases unmatched. The CDR3: CASSRGQGGSPLHF. In DNA, the CDR3 is TGTGCCAGCAGCCGGGGACAGGGAGGTTCACCCCTCCACTTT. Variable domain in full (rest from reference TRBV7-9 and TRBJ1-6): DTGVSQNPRHKITKRGQNVTFRCDPISEHNRLYWYRQTLGQGPEFLTYFQNEAQLEKSRLLSDRFSAERPKGSFSTLEIQRTEQGDSAMYLCASSRGQGGSPLHFGNGTRLTVT.

V and J are TRBV7-8 and TRBJ2-1; D may be TRBD2 (5 bases). The CDR3 contains 15 residues. CDR1 and CDR2 (germline): SGHVS, FQNEAQ. The CDR3 region has the DNA TGTGCAAACAGCTTAGAGAGCGGAATTTACAATGAGCAGTTCTTC. Translated, it gives CANSLESGIYNEQFF.

The rearrangement links TRBV7-4 to TRBJ2-7, with a tentative D call TRBD2 (6 bases). Germline-derived CDR1 and CDR2 are SGHVT and SQSDAQ. This CDR3 has 16 residues. V was clipped by 4 bases and J by 2 bases, with 18 bases between them. In DNA, the CDR3 is TGTGCCAGCAGCTCAAAACCCGGGACTGAACCCTACGAGCAGTACTTC. As protein: CASSSKPGTEPYEQYF.

In this sample, this clonotype turned up many times. This rearrangement joins TRBV28 to TRBJ2-7, with D possibly matching TRBD2 (5 bases). This CDR3 contains 15 residues. Germline V lookup: CDR1 MDHEN, CDR2 SYDVKM. V lost 4 bases, J lost 0 bases, and 13 bases lay in between. This CDR3 is CASSYPSAGSYEQYF. The CDR3 bases are TGTGCCAGCAGTTACCCCTCGGCGGGCTCCTACGAGCAGTACTTC.

This clonotype was picked up a small number of times. V is TRBV14 and J is TRBJ2-5, with D possibly being TRBD2 (6 bases). CDR3 length: 13 amino acids. Trimming pared 2 bases from V and 5 bases from J, leaving 9 bases between. CDR1 and CDR2 (germline): SGHDN, FVKESK. This CDR3 is CASSQSSVETQYF. The CDR3 region has the DNA TGTGCCAGCAGCCAATCTAGCGTCGAGACCCAGTACTTC.

Only a few counts were recorded for this clonotype. This sequence joins TRBV6-5 and TRBJ2-4; D is undetermined. This CDR3 is built from 12 residues. Trimming stripped 8 bases from V and 0 bases from J, with 5 bases between. Germline CDR1 is MNHEY and CDR2 is SVGAGI. CDR3 sequence: CASPLAKNIQYF. CDR3 nucleotide sequence: TGTGCCAGCCCCCTAGCCAAAAACATTCAGTACTTC.

The chain links TRBV5-4 to TRBJ2-1, with 7 bases matching TRBD1. Per the germline V gene, CDR1 is SGHNT and CDR2 is YYREEE (reference sequence). This CDR3 comprises 15 residues. Trimming removed 4 bases from V and 6 bases from J; junction bases left unmatched: 10. The CDR3 spells CASSPAGTEANEQFF. CDR3 nucleotide sequence: TGTGCCAGCAGCCCGGCCGGGACAGAAGCCAATGAGCAGTTCTTC.

The sample holds many counts of this clonotype. This rearrangement joins TRBV6-2 or TRBV6-3 to TRBJ2-7; D unresolved. CDR1 MNHEY and CDR2 SVGEGT come from the germline V gene. This CDR3 has 15 residues. Trimming cost V 8 bases and J 3 bases, with 20 bases left between them. In DNA, the CDR3 is TGTGCCAGCGCGAAAACGGCCATCTTAAGCTACGAGCAGTACTTC. It translates to CASAKTAILSYEQYF.

This chain uses TRBV2 with TRBJ1-4; unclear D gene. The ends were cut back, 7 bases at V and 5 bases at J, with 5 bases in the middle. Germline assignment: CDR1 SNHLY and CDR2 FYNNEI. The CDR3 extends over 11 amino acids. The DNA for the CDR3 is TGTGCCAGCATCAACAATGAAAAACTGTTTTTT. Translating gives CASINNEKLFF.

This clonotype occurred a few times. This rearrangement joins TRBV9 to TRBJ2-5, with D hard to call. This CDR3 is built from 16 residues. Germline assignment: CDR1 SGDLS and CDR2 YYNGEE. Between the trimmed V and J ends, which lost 0 bases and 4 bases, there was a span of 16 bases. In DNA, the CDR3 is TGTGCCAGCAGCGTAGACGGTTCCGGAGTACCAGAGACCCAGTACTTC. Its translation is CASSVDGSGVPETQYF.

This chain links TRBV15 with TRBJ1-4; weak D call: TRBD1 (5 bases). The CDR3 sequence is 17 residues long. V was trimmed by 5 bases and J by 8 bases, leaving 24 bases between them. CDR1 LNHNV and CDR2 YYDKDF come from the germline V gene (reference sequence). In nucleotides, the CDR3 is TGTGCCACCAGCCGCCTCTCGGGGCTCCCGGTGGGGGAAAAACTGTTTTTT. It encodes CATSRLSGLPVGEKLFF. The full variable domain, in which reference TRBV15 and TRBJ1-4 provide the parts outside the CDR3, is DAMVIQNPRYQVTQFGKPVTLSCSQTLNHNVMYWYQQKSSQAPKLLFHYYDKDFNNEADTPDNFQSRRPNTSFCFLDIRSPGLGDTAMYLCATSRLSGLPVGEKLFFGSGTQLSVL.

This clonotype was seen at least ten times. V is TRBV7-6 and J is TRBJ2-1, with unresolved D. The CDR3 contains 13 residues. The ends were cut back, 5 bases at V and 0 bases at J, with 5 bases in the middle. The V gene's germline CDR1 is SGHVS and CDR2 FNYEAQ. The CDR3 reads CASSPSSYNEQFF. The CDR3 nucleotides read TGTGCCAGCAGCCCCAGCTCCTACAATGAGCAGTTCTTC.

This clonotype was recorded at least ten times. Here the CDR3 reads CAIRPASGNTIYF. The DNA for the CDR3 is TGTGCCATCAGGCCAGCCTCTGGAAACACCATATATTTT. The chain combines TRBV10-3 with TRBJ1-3; D not resolved. This CDR3 comprises 13 residues. The ends were cut back, 6 bases at V and 0 bases at J, with 6 bases in the middle. CDR1 is ENHRY, CDR2 SYGVKD, per germline.

The chain has TRBV5-1 and TRBJ1-6; D call uncertain. Germline-derived CDR1 and CDR2 are SGHRS and YFSETQ. Trimming shortened V by 0 bases and J by 10 bases, and 8 bases separated the two germline ends. The CDR3 is 13 residues long. In DNA, the CDR3 is TGCGCCAGCAGCTTGGGAGGTCGGTCACCCCTCCACTTT. Amino acids: CASSLGGRSPLHF.

This clonotype was counted many times. The rearrangement uses TRBV7-2 and TRBJ2-7, with 10 bases aligning to TRBD1. In germline, CDR1 is SGHTA, CDR2 FQGNSA. The J segment lost 5 bases and the V segment lost 5 bases, leaving 3 bases of the junction unmatched. The CDR3 extends over 13 amino acids. The CDR3 region is CASSRDRGDEQYF. In nucleotides, the CDR3 is TGTGCCAGCAGCCGGGACAGGGGAGACGAGCAGTACTTC.

This clonotype has at least ten counts. V and J are TRBV20-1 and TRBJ2-3; a possible D gene is TRBD2 (5 bases). V was shortened by 0 bases and J by 4 bases, with 11 bases between the two germline ends. The CDR3 loop spans 14 amino acids. Germline assignment: CDR1 DFQATT and CDR2 SNEGSKA (reference sequence). CDR3 nucleotide sequence: TGCAGTGCTAGAGATCCCGGGGTGTCAGATACGCAGTATTTT. This encodes CSARDPGVSDTQYF.

Points on this clonotype: This clone may be a read error of a much larger clone one base away. The V and J genes are TRBV7-2 and TRBJ2-3; 8 bases are shared with TRBD2. The CDR3 length is 16 residues. CDR1 and CDR2 from the germline V gene are SGHTA and FQGNSA. J gave up 8 bases and V 4 bases, and 14 bases lay outside the gene matches. CDR3 residues: CASSSGLTGGRGTQYF. Here the CDR3 DNA reads TGTGCCAGCAGCTCGGGACTAACGGGGGGGAGGGGTACGCAGTATTTT.

This clonotype was seen many times. The V and J genes are TRBV7-9 and TRBJ2-5, with TRBD1 identical over 7 bases. Germline V lookup: CDR1 SEHNR, CDR2 FQNEAQ (reference sequence). V was clipped by 4 bases and J by 2 bases; unmatched bases: 1. The CDR3 totals 13 residues. As DNA, the CDR3 is TGTGCCAGCAGCTCGGGACAGCAAGAGACCCAGTACTTC. This codes for CASSSGQQETQYF.

This clonotype turned up a few times. The V call is TRBV7-3, the J call TRBJ2-7; D assignment may be TRBD1 or TRBD2 (5 bases each). Germline V gene lookup returns CDR1 SGHTA and CDR2 FQGTGA. Trimming pared 7 bases from V and 4 bases from J, leaving 23 bases between. The CDR3 loop spans 16 amino acids. The CDR3 coding sequence is TGTGCCAGCACCCCCACCCGGGATTACAGGCCGTACGAGCAGTACTTC. As protein: CASTPTRDYRPYEQYF.